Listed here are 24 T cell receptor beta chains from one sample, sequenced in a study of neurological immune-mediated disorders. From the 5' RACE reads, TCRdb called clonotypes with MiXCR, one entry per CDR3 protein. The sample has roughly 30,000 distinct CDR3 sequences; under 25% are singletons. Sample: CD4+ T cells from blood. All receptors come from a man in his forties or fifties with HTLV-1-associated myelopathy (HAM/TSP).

CDR3 loop: CASSQDGTGPPTDTQYF. The CDR3 DNA sequence: TGCGCCAGCAGCCAGGACGGGACAGGGCCCCCTACAGATACGCAGTATTTT. V and J are TRBV5-1 and TRBJ2-3, with 9 positions matching TRBD1. The V gene's germline CDR1 is SGHRS and CDR2 YFSETQ. The V and J ends lost 4 bases and 3 bases, in that order; junction bases with no gene match: 12. The CDR3 loop spans 17 amino acids. The full variable domain, in which reference TRBV5-1 and TRBJ2-3 provide the parts outside the CDR3, is KAGVTQTPRYLIKTRGQQVTLSCSPISGHRSVSWYQQTPGQGLQFLFEYFSETQRNKGNFPGRFSGRQFSNSRSEMNVSTLELGDSALYLCASSQDGTGPPTDTQYFGPGTRLTVL.

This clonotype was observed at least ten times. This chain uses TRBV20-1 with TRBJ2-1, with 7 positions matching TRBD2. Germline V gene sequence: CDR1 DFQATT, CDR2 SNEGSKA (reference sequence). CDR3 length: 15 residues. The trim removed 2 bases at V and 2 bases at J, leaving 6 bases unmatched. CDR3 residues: CSARIAAGPYNEQFF. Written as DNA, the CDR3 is TGCAGTGCTAGAATCGCAGCGGGGCCCTACAATGAGCAGTTCTTC.

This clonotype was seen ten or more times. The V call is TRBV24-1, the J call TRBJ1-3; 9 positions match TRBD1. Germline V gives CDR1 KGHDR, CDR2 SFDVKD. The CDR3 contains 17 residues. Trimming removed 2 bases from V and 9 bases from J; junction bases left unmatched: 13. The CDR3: CATSDSVRGTGRGTIYF. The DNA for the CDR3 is TGTGCCACCAGTGATTCCGTACGCGGGACAGGGCGAGGCACCATATATTTT.

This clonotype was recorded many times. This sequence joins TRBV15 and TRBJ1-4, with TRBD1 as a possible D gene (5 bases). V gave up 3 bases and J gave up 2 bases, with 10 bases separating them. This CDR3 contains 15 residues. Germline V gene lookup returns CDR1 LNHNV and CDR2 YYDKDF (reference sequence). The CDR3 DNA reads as TGTGCCACCAGCAGGGACCCAGGGACTAATGAAAAACTGTTTTTT. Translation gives CATSRDPGTNEKLFF.

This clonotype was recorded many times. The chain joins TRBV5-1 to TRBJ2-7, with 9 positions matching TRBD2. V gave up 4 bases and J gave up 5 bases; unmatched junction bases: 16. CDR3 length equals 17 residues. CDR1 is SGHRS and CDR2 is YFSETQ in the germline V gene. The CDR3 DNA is TGCGCCAGCAGCCCGAACAGTAGGTTGGTAGCGGGGGACGAGCAGTACTTC. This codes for CASSPNSRLVAGDEQYF.

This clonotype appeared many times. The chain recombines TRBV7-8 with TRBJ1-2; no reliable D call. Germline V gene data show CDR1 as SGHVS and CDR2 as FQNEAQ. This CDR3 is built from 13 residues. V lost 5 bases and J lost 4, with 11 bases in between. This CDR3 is CASSNSEGYGYTF. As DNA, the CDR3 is TGTGCCAGCAGCAACTCTGAGGGCTATGGCTACACCTTC.

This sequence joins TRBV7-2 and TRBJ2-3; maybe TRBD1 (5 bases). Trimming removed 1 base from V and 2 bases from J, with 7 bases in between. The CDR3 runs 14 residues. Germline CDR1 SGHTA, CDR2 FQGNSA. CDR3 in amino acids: CASSLGTNTDTQYF. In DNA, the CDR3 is TGTGCCAGCAGCTTAGGGACAAACACAGATACGCAGTATTTT.

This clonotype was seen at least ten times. The CDR3 loop reads CASSVRKDRGHSTQYF. Written as DNA, the CDR3 is TGTGCCAGCAGTGTGCGCAAGGACAGGGGGCACAGTACGCAGTATTTT. V is TRBV27 and J is TRBJ2-3, with 11 nucleotides matching TRBD1. Germline CDR1 is MNHEY and CDR2 is SMNVEV (reference sequence). CDR3 length: 16 amino acids. V was pared by 5 bases and J by 8 bases, with 12 bases of the junction left unmatched.

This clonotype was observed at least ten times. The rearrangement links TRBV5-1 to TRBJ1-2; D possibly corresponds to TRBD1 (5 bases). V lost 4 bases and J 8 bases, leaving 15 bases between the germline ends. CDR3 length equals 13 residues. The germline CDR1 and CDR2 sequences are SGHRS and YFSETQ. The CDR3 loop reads CASSQGPGQGYTF. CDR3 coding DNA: TGCGCCAGCAGCCAAGGCCCGGGGCAAGGCTACACCTTC.

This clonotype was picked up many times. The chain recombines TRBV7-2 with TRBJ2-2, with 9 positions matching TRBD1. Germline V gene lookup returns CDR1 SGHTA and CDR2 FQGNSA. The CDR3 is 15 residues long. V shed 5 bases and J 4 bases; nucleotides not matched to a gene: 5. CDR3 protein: CASSHRGHVTGELFF. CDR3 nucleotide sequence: TGTGCCAGCAGCCACAGGGGGCATGTCACCGGGGAGCTGTTTTTT.

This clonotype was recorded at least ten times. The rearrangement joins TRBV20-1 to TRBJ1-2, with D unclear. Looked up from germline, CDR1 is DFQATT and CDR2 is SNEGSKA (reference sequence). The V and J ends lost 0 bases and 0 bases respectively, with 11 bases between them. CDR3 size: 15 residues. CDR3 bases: TGCAGTGCTAGAGACCGGTCGAAGCCTAACTATGGCTACACCTTC. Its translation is CSARDRSKPNYGYTF.

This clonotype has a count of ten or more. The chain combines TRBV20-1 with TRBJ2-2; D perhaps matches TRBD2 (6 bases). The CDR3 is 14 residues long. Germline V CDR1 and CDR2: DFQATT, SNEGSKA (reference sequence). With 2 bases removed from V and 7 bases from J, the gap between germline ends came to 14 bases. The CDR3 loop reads CSARPGTRDGELFF. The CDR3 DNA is TGCAGTGCTAGACCCGGGACTCGAGACGGGGAGCTGTTTTTT.

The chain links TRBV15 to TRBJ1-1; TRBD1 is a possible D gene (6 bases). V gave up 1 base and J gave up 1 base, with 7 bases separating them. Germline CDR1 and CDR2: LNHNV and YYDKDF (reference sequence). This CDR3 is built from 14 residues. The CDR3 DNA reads TGTGCCACCAGCAGAGGGGGGGCGAACACTGAAGCTTTCTTT. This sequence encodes CATSRGGANTEAFF. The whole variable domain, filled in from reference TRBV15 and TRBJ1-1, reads DAMVIQNPRYQVTQFGKPVTLSCSQTLNHNVMYWYQQKSSQAPKLLFHYYDKDFNNEADTPDNFQSRRPNTSFCFLDIRSPGLGDTAMYLCATSRGGANTEAFFGQGTRLTVV.

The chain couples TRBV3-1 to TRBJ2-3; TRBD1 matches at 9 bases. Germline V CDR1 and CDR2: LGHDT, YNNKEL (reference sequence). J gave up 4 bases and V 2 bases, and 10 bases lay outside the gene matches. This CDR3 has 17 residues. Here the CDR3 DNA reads TGTGCCAGCAGCCAAACAGGGGGCGCCGATCGGGCAGATACGCAGTATTTT. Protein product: CASSQTGGADRADTQYF.

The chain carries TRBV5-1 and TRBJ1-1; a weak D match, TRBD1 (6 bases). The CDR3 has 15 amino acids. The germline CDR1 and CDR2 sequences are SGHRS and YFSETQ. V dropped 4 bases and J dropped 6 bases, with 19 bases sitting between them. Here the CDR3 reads CASSSDPGGASEAFF. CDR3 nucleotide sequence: TGCGCCAGCAGCAGCGACCCCGGGGGGGCCTCTGAAGCTTTCTTT.

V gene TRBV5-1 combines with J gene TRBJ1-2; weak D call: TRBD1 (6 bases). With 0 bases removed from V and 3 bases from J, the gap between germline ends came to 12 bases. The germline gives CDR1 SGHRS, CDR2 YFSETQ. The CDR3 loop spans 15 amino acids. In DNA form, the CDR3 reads TGCGCCAGCAGCTTGGCCAGAGGGGGTGACTATGGCTACACCTTC. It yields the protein CASSLARGGDYGYTF. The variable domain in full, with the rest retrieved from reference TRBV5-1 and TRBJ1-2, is KAGVTQTPRYLIKTRGQQVTLSCSPISGHRSVSWYQQTPGQGLQFLFEYFSETQRNKGNFPGRFSGRQFSNSRSEMNVSTLELGDSALYLCASSLARGGDYGYTFGSGTRLTVV.

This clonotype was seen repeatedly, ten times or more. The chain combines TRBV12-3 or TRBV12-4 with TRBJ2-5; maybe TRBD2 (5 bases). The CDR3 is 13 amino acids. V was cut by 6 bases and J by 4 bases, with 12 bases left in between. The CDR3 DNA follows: TGTGCCAGCAGCCTCGGACTGGGAGAGACCCAGTACTTC. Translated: CASSLGLGETQYF.

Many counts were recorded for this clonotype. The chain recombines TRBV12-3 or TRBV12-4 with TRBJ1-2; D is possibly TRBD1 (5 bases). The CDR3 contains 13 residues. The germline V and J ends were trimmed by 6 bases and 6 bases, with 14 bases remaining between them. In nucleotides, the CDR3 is TGTGCCAGCAGCTCCCCAGGGTCGAATGGCTACACCTTC. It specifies CASSSPGSNGYTF.

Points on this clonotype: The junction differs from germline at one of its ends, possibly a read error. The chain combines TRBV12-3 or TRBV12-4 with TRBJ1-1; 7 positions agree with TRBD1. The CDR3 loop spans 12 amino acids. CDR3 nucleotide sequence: TGTGCCAGCAGTTTCACGACAGGGCTACCTCCCTTT. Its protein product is CASSFTTGLPPF.

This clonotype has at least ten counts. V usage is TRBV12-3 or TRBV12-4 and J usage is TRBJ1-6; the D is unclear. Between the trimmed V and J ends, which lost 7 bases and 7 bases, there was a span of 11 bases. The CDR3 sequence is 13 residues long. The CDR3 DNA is TGTGCCAGCACCGTCGGACGGAATTCACCCCTCCACTTT. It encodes CASTVGRNSPLHF.

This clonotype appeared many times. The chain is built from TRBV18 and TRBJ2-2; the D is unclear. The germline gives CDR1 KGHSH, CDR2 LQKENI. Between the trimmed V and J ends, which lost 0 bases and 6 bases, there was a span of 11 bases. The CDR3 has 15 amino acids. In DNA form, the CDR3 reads TGTGCCAGCTCACCACCCCGCTCAGGCGCCGGGGAGCTGTTTTTT. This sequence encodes CASSPPRSGAGELFF.

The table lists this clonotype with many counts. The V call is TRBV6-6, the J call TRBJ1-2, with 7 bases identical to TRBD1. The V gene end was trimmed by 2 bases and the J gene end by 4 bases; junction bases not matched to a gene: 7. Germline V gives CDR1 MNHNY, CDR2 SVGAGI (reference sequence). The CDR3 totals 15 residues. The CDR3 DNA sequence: TGTGCCAGCAGTTACCGACAGGGACCCCTCTATGGCTACACCTTC. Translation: CASSYRQGPLYGYTF.

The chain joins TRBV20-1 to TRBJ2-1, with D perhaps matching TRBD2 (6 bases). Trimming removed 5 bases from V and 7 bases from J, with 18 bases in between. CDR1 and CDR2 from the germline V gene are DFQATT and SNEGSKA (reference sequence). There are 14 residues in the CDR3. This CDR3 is CSAPGTRGRNEQFF. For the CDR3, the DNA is TGCAGTGCTCCCGGGACTCGGGGGAGGAATGAGCAGTTCTTC.

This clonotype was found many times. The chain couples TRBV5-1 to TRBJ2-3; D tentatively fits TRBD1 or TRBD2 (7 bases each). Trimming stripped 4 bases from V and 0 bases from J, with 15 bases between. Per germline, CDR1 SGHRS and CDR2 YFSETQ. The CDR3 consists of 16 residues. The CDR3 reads CASSLEGGGSTDTQYF. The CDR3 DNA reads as TGCGCCAGCAGCCTGGAGGGAGGGGGCAGCACAGATACGCAGTATTTT.